Listed below are T cell receptor beta chains from one sample, sequenced in a study of T-cell memory formation after mild COVID-19. MiXCR, applied by TCRdb to the 5' RACE reads, yields one record per CDR3 protein. The profile covers over 350,000 distinct CDR3 sequences, with 20% to 25% appearing a single time and roughly 8.7% taken by the ten largest. The sample was PBMCs or a T cell subset sorted from them (not recorded which). These receptors were taken from an adult woman who had mild COVID-19 (a few samples of this study predate the infection). Cell type and time point are not known. The CDR3 runs from the conserved cysteine through the conserved F or W. The order of the fields is D gene, J gene, V gene, clone size, CDR3 DNA, CDR3 protein. D genes are given only for firm matches. Clone sizes are given selectively: once, few, many, or a class where the clone is expanded.

d_gene: NA; j_gene: TRBJ1-2; v_gene: TRBV5-5; abundance: NA; CDR3nt: TGTGCCAGCAGCTTGGACCAGGGGTATGGCTACACCTTC; CDR3aa: CASSLDQGYGYTF
d_gene: TRBD2; j_gene: TRBJ2-5; v_gene: TRBV20-1; abundance: NA; CDR3nt: TGCAGTGCTAGACTAGCGGGAGGCCTCGTGGGGGAGACCCAGTACTTC; CDR3aa: CSARLAGGLVGETQYF
d_gene: NA; j_gene: TRBJ2-7; v_gene: TRBV4-2; abundance: NA; CDR3nt: TGTGCCAGCAGCCAAAGACGTACTTCCTACGAGCAGTACTTC; CDR3aa: CASSQRRTSYEQYF
d_gene: NA; j_gene: TRBJ2-5; v_gene: TRBV4-3; abundance: NA; CDR3nt: TGCGCCAGCAGCCAAGACGGGAGAGGGGGAGCGGGACAAGAGACCCAGTACTTC; CDR3aa: CASSQDGRGGAGQETQYF
d_gene: NA; j_gene: TRBJ1-6; v_gene: TRBV7-8; abundance: many; CDR3nt: TGTGCCAGCAGCTTAGTAGGTGCTTGGGGTGATTCACCCCTCCACTTT; CDR3aa: CASSLVGAWGDSPLHF
d_gene: TRBD2; j_gene: TRBJ2-7; v_gene: TRBV12-3/TRBV12-4; abundance: NA; CDR3nt: TGTGCCGGCGCGGGGATAGCGGGAGGGCCCTGCGAGCAGTACTTC; CDR3aa: CAGAGIAGGPCEQYF
d_gene: TRBD2; j_gene: TRBJ2-1; v_gene: TRBV9; abundance: few; CDR3nt: TGTGCCAGCAGCCCGGGAGGTGGTAGCGGGGGTTACAATGAGCAGTTCTTC; CDR3aa: CASSPGGGSGGYNEQFF
d_gene: TRBD1; j_gene: TRBJ1-5; v_gene: TRBV29-1; abundance: NA; CDR3nt: TGCAGCGTTACAACAGGGGGCTGGGATCAGCCCCAGCATTTT; CDR3aa: CSVTTGGWDQPQHF
d_gene: NA; j_gene: TRBJ2-7; v_gene: TRBV2; abundance: NA; CDR3nt: TGTGCCTCCCTAACAGGCCCCTACGAGCAGTACTTC; CDR3aa: CASLTGPYEQYF
d_gene: NA; j_gene: TRBJ2-1; v_gene: TRBV6-1; abundance: NA; CDR3nt: TGTGCCAGCAGTGACGCTGGGACACCGTACAATGAGCAGTTCTTC; CDR3aa: CASSDAGTPYNEQFF
d_gene: NA; j_gene: TRBJ2-5; v_gene: TRBV24-1; abundance: few; CDR3nt: TGTGCCACCAGCGAAGGAGGGGATGCCCTAGAGACCCAGTACTTC; CDR3aa: CATSEGGDALETQYF
d_gene: NA; j_gene: TRBJ2-7; v_gene: TRBV28; abundance: few; CDR3nt: TGTGCCAGCAGTTTGACAGCTGCCTACGAGCAGTACTTC; CDR3aa: CASSLTAAYEQYF
d_gene: NA; j_gene: TRBJ1-1; v_gene: TRBV12-3/TRBV12-4; abundance: once; CDR3nt: TGTGCCAGCACGACCGGGAGAGGCACTGAAGCTTTCTTT; CDR3aa: CASTTGRGTEAFF
d_gene: NA; j_gene: TRBJ1-3; v_gene: TRBV12-3/TRBV12-4; abundance: few; CDR3nt: TGTGCCAGCAATAGGGGGTCGGGAAACACCATATATTTT; CDR3aa: CASNRGSGNTIYF
d_gene: NA; j_gene: TRBJ2-1; v_gene: TRBV20-1; abundance: NA; CDR3nt: TGCAGTGCCTCAGGGGGGGCGCGTGAGCAGTTCTTC; CDR3aa: CSASGGAREQFF
d_gene: NA; j_gene: TRBJ1-6; v_gene: TRBV12-3/TRBV12-4; abundance: NA; CDR3nt: TGTGCCAGCAGTGCCCGGGACGGCTATAATTCACCCCTCCACTTT; CDR3aa: CASSARDGYNSPLHF
d_gene: TRBD2; j_gene: TRBJ2-7; v_gene: TRBV7-2; abundance: few; CDR3nt: TGTGCCAGCAGCCCCCGTTGGTGGGCGGGAGGTTCCTACGAGCAGTACTTC; CDR3aa: CASSPRWWAGGSYEQYF
d_gene: TRBD1; j_gene: TRBJ1-1; v_gene: TRBV12-3/TRBV12-4; abundance: many; CDR3nt: TGTGCCAGCAGTTCGTGGACAGGGGGCACTGAAGCTTTCTTT; CDR3aa: CASSSWTGGTEAFF
d_gene: NA; j_gene: TRBJ1-2; v_gene: TRBV13; abundance: NA; CDR3nt: TGTGCCACCACGGCCCCGGGAGGCTATGGCTACACCTTC; CDR3aa: CATTAPGGYGYTF
d_gene: NA; j_gene: TRBJ2-1; v_gene: TRBV5-4; abundance: many; CDR3nt: TGTGCCAGCAGCTTGGCGTCGGGGGAGTTCTACAATGAGCAGTTCTTC; CDR3aa: CASSLASGEFYNEQFF
d_gene: NA; j_gene: TRBJ1-1; v_gene: TRBV7-3; abundance: few; CDR3nt: TGTGCCAGCAGCTTAGGTACTACTAACACTGAAGCTTTCTTT; CDR3aa: CASSLGTTNTEAFF
d_gene: TRBD2; j_gene: TRBJ2-1; v_gene: TRBV7-9; abundance: NA; CDR3nt: TGTGCCAGCAGCTTTGGACTAGCGGGGAAGACGTTCTTC; CDR3aa: CASSFGLAGKTFF
d_gene: NA; j_gene: TRBJ2-7; v_gene: TRBV5-1; abundance: NA; CDR3nt: TGCGCCAGCAGCTTACAGGGCGGAGGAAATAGCGAGCAGTACTTC; CDR3aa: CASSLQGGGNSEQYF
d_gene: NA; j_gene: TRBJ1-5; v_gene: TRBV19; abundance: NA; CDR3nt: TGTGCCAGTAGTATAGGGTTCTATCAGCCCCAGCATTTT; CDR3aa: CASSIGFYQPQHF
d_gene: TRBD2; j_gene: TRBJ2-1; v_gene: TRBV20-1; abundance: NA; CDR3nt: TGCAGTGCTCCTAGCGGGGGAGCCCTTGGTGAGCAGTTCTTC; CDR3aa: CSAPSGGALGEQFF
d_gene: NA; j_gene: TRBJ2-6; v_gene: TRBV11-2; abundance: NA; CDR3nt: TGTGCCAGCAGCTTCCAAACCTCTGGGGCCAACGTCCTGACTTTC; CDR3aa: CASSFQTSGANVLTF
d_gene: NA; j_gene: TRBJ1-2; v_gene: TRBV4-2; abundance: NA; CDR3nt: TGTGCCAGCAGCCAAGAGGGGGGGAACTATGGCTACACCTTC; CDR3aa: CASSQEGGNYGYTF
d_gene: NA; j_gene: TRBJ1-4; v_gene: TRBV9; abundance: NA; CDR3nt: TGTGCCAGCAGCGTAGGGGGAAAGAATGAAAAACTGTTTTTT; CDR3aa: CASSVGGKNEKLFF
d_gene: NA; j_gene: TRBJ2-5; v_gene: TRBV12-3/TRBV12-4; abundance: NA; CDR3nt: TGTGCCAGCAGTTTGAGGACTACCAAAGAGACCCAGTACTTC; CDR3aa: CASSLRTTKETQYF
d_gene: NA; j_gene: TRBJ2-2; v_gene: TRBV12-3/TRBV12-4; abundance: NA; CDR3nt: TGTGCCAGCAGTTTAACAAGGGGTTACGCCGGGGAGCTGTTTTTT; CDR3aa: CASSLTRGYAGELFF
d_gene: TRBD1; j_gene: TRBJ2-4; v_gene: TRBV12-3/TRBV12-4; abundance: NA; CDR3nt: TGTGCCAGCAGTCACACTAAGGGGGCGATGGACATTCAGTACTTC; CDR3aa: CASSHTKGAMDIQYF
d_gene: NA; j_gene: TRBJ2-5; v_gene: TRBV24-1; abundance: few; CDR3nt: TGTGCCACCAGTGACCCCGGGGAGGCGGAAGAGACCCAGTACTTC; CDR3aa: CATSDPGEAEETQYF
d_gene: TRBD2; j_gene: TRBJ2-5; v_gene: TRBV5-5; abundance: NA; CDR3nt: TGTGCCAGCAGCCCGGGGGGGCAGCAAGAGACCCAGTACTTC; CDR3aa: CASSPGGQQETQYF
d_gene: NA; j_gene: TRBJ2-4; v_gene: TRBV15; abundance: few; CDR3nt: TGTGCCACCAGCAAAGGAGATTCCAAAAACATTCAGTACTTC; CDR3aa: CATSKGDSKNIQYF
d_gene: TRBD1; j_gene: TRBJ2-3; v_gene: TRBV3-1; abundance: few; CDR3nt: TGTGCCAGCAGCCCGCGACGGGACAGGAGCACAGATACGCAGTATTTT; CDR3aa: CASSPRRDRSTDTQYF
d_gene: TRBD2; j_gene: TRBJ2-7; v_gene: TRBV6-2/TRBV6-3; abundance: few; CDR3nt: TGTGCCAGCAGACGGGGACTAGCGCGTTCCTACGAGCAGTACTTC; CDR3aa: CASRRGLARSYEQYF
d_gene: TRBD2; j_gene: TRBJ2-3; v_gene: TRBV2; abundance: NA; CDR3nt: TGTGCCAGCAGTCTAGGACTAGCGGGGATCACAGATACGCAGTATTTT; CDR3aa: CASSLGLAGITDTQYF